The present T cell receptor beta chain was sequenced within a study of graft-versus-host responses after intestinal transplantation. Overall study context: Induction using anti-thymocyte globulin, followed by tacrolimus and steroids for approximately 3 years, was given to all recipients.

Study-level results: Recipient marrow held GvH clones, some first seen in ileum or blood.

Sequencing was performed with immunoSEQ multiplex PCR; in TCRdb, only in-frame clones are kept and a portion is missing. Of approximately 97,000 clones in the sample, roughly 90% are singletons; the top ten hold 0.069%. On this clone: Its antigen is undetermined.

The CDR3 runs 13 residues. CDR1 is PRHDT and CDR2 is FYEKMQ in the germline V gene (reference sequence). The V and J ends lost 3 bases and 5 bases respectively, with 10 bases between them. The chain uses TRBV13 and TRBJ1-1; no clear D gene. This clonotype was obtained from a human donor who was the organ donor for an intestinal transplant. The sample was unstimulated CD8+ T cells sorted from spleen or lymph node cells, taken before transplant. The CDR3 here is CASSFGEETEAFF. The CDR3, as DNA: TGTGCCAGCAGCTTTGGGGAGGAAACTGAAGCTTTCTTT.